This T cell receptor (beta chain) was retrieved from a study of blood T cell repertoires in COVID-19. Study overall: T cells, B-cell-depleted T cells, or PBMCs supplied cDNA or gDNA.

Sequencing used immunoSEQ multiplex PCR; TCRdb keeps in-frame clones, though not all of them. This sample has some 150,000 clones, with about 90% found just once. The CDR3 runs 17 residues. Germline-derived CDR1 and CDR2 are SGHDN and FVKESK. Between the trimmed V and J ends, which lost 5 bases and 1 base, there was a span of 15 bases. The chain employs TRBV14 and TRBJ1-6, with D perhaps TRBD1 (6 bases). The clonotype was recovered from a human donor in a cohort sampled during active COVID-19. The specimen sequenced was peripheral blood. The CDR3 nucleotides are TGTGCCAGCAGCTCGGACAGCCGGCGGTCCTATAATTCACCCCTCCACTTT. Amino acid sequence: CASSSDSRRSYNSPLHF.